Presented here are 22 T cell receptor beta chains from one specimen sequenced in a study of cytomegalovirus exposure and HLA in healthy donors. The study ran its PCR with 60 Vbeta and 13 Jbeta primers. Sequenced by immunoSEQ multiplex PCR; TCRdb stores in-frame clones only, minus some. The table lists about 160,000 clones, roughly 80% of them singletons. Sequencing input: PBMCs. These receptor sequences come from a woman aged 45 to 65 in good health and CMV-seronegative.

The V gene is TRBV4-1, the J gene TRBJ2-7; 8 bases are a match to TRBD1. V gave up 0 bases and J gave up 10 bases; unmatched junction bases: 11. Germline CDR1 is MGHRA and CDR2 is YSYEKL. The length of the CDR3 is 15 residues. Here the CDR3 reads CASSQDLGTGNSQYF. The CDR3 DNA sequence: TGCGCCAGCAGCCAAGATCTTGGGACAGGTAATTCCCAGTACTTC.

The J gene is TRBJ2-7, the V gene TRBV11-2, with 9 bases matching TRBD1. CDR1 and CDR2 from the germline V gene are SGHAT and FQNNGV. V lost 5 bases and J lost 1; bases outside the gene matches: 9. The length of the CDR3 is 16 residues. CDR3 loop: CASSLRPGQGSYEQYF. CDR3 nucleotide sequence: TGTGCCAGCAGCCTCCGACCGGGACAGGGATCCTACGAGCAGTACTTC.

The gene calls are TRBV29-1 and TRBJ2-7, with 8 bases aligning to TRBD2. J gave up 6 bases and V 7 bases, and 8 bases lay outside the gene matches. The germline gives CDR1 SQVTM, CDR2 ANQGSEA. CDR3 length: 12 amino acids. The CDR3 DNA reads TGCAGCGGGGGCGTCGCGGGAGGCGAGCAGTACTTC. It yields the protein CSGGVAGGEQYF.

On this clone itself: Sequence at one end of the junction differs from germline and may be a read error. The sample holds other DNA sequences that translate to the same CDR3. V usage is TRBV10-1 and J usage is TRBJ2-3; 10 nucleotides align to TRBD1. Per the germline V gene, CDR1 is WNHNN and CDR2 is SYGVQD (reference sequence). CDR3 length: 16 residues. DNA for the CDR3: TGCGCTAGCAGTGAGGGGACAGGGGTTTTCACAGATACGCAGTATTTT. Its translation: CASSEGTGVFTDTQYF.

The gene calls are TRBV11-2 and TRBJ2-1; 7 bases map to TRBD2. The V gene's germline CDR1 is SGHAT and CDR2 FQNNGV. This CDR3 has 17 amino acids. The ends lost 1 base at V and 4 bases at J; junction bases unmatched: 10. The CDR3 sequence: CASSLGGGWVKYNEQFF. The CDR3 nucleotides read TGTGCCAGCAGCTTAGGGGGGGGTTGGGTTAAGTACAATGAGCAGTTCTTC.

This chain connects TRBV18 to TRBJ1-2; 8 bases agree with TRBD1. The germline CDR1 and CDR2 sequences are KGHSH and LQKENI. V trimming: 1 base; J trimming: 2 bases; junction bases outside the gene matches: 12. This CDR3 has 18 residues. The CDR3 DNA sequence: TGTGCCAGCTCACCACTTATGGTGACAGGGGTTTTAAACTATGGCTACACCTTC. It is translated as CASSPLMVTGVLNYGYTF.

The genes are TRBV7-8 and TRBJ2-1; the D gene is possibly TRBD1 (6 bases). CDR1 and CDR2 (germline): SGHVS, FQNEAQ. This CDR3 comprises 16 residues. Trimming took 5 bases from V and 1 from J, leaving 15 bases between them. CDR3 region: CASSLTNRVSYNEQFF. The DNA of the CDR3 is TGTGCCAGCAGCCTTACTAACAGGGTATCCTACAATGAGCAGTTCTTC.

The chain combines TRBV10-2 with TRBJ2-7; 7 bases are shared with TRBD1. J was trimmed by 3 bases and V by 0 bases; bases with no gene match: 11. Germline V CDR1 and CDR2: WSHSY, SAAADI. The length of the CDR3 is 17 residues. The CDR3 protein is CASSESMLDRLGYEQYF. The CDR3 region has the DNA TGCGCCAGCAGTGAGTCAATGTTGGACAGGTTGGGCTACGAGCAGTACTTC.

The chain recombines TRBV30 with TRBJ2-2, with a possible D match to TRBD2 (5 bases). This CDR3 has 13 amino acids. Germline V gene data show CDR1 as GTSNPN and CDR2 as SVGIG (reference sequence). Trimming removed 3 bases from V and 5 bases from J, with 10 bases in between. In DNA, the CDR3 is TGTGCCTGGAGGAGCGGCGGGACCGGGGAGCTGTTTTTT. Protein product: CAWRSGGTGELFF.

This clone occurred once. The rearrangement joins TRBV9 to TRBJ1-1; D ambiguous. Germline V gives CDR1 SGDLS, CDR2 YYNGEE. The V and J ends lost 0 bases and 4 bases respectively, with 16 bases between them. CDR3 length: 16 amino acids. CDR3 coding DNA: TGTGCCAGCAGCGTAGGGGCAGAACAGTTCGGCACTGAAGCTTTCTTT. Protein sequence: CASSVGAEQFGTEAFF. The full variable domain, rest sourced from reference TRBV9 and TRBJ1-1, is DSGVTQTPKHLITATGQRVTLRCSPRSGDLSVYWYQQSLDQGLQFLIQYYNGEERAKGNILERFSAQQFPDLHSELNLSSLELGDSALYFCASSVGAEQFGTEAFFGQGTRLTVV.

This chain connects TRBV5-4 to TRBJ2-3; TRBD2 agrees at 9 bases. CDR1 and CDR2 (germline): SGHNT, YYREEE (reference sequence). This CDR3 contains 16 residues. V trimming: 1 base; J trimming: 0 bases; junction bases outside the gene matches: 3. The CDR3 region is CASSLLLAGSTDTQYF. Written as DNA, the CDR3 is TGTGCCAGCAGCTTGTTACTAGCGGGTAGCACAGATACGCAGTATTTT.

V gene TRBV7-9 combines with J gene TRBJ2-4, with D perhaps matching TRBD2 (5 bases). The V end was cut by 0 bases, the J end by 2 bases, with 14 bases between. Germline V gene lookup returns CDR1 SEHNR and CDR2 FQNEAQ (reference sequence). CDR3 length: 17 amino acids. The CDR3 DNA reads as TGTGCCAGCAGCTTAGCGCGAGGGCCCGGGACCAAAAACATTCAGTACTTC. Translation gives CASSLARGPGTKNIQYF.

CDR3 DNA sequence: TGTGCCAGCAATTACGGCGGCCGCAGCCGTAATGAAAAACTGTTTTTT. It specifies CASNYGGRSRNEKLFF. This chain connects TRBV7-8 to TRBJ1-4; no definite D call. This CDR3 region has 16 residues. Germline lookup yields CDR1 SGHVS and CDR2 FQNEAQ. V was shortened by 7 bases and J by 4 bases, with 19 bases between the two germline ends.

V usage is TRBV2 and J usage is TRBJ1-2; 8 nucleotides agree with TRBD1. CDR1 is SNHLY and CDR2 is FYNNEI in the germline V gene. J lost 5 bases, V lost 7 bases, and 9 bases had no gene match. This CDR3 spans 14 amino acids. The CDR3 DNA reads as TGTGCCAGCACCGCGTCGACAGGGGCGTATGGCTACACCTTC. Translated, it gives CASTASTGAYGYTF.

The gene calls are TRBV5-4 and TRBJ2-1, with 14 bases that match TRBD2. Unmatched junction bases numbered 5, after V lost 3 bases and J lost 9 bases. Germline assignment: CDR1 SGHNT and CDR2 YYREEE (reference sequence). The CDR3 is 15 residues long. The CDR3 loop is CASSWGTSGGIEQFF. For the CDR3, the DNA is TGTGCCAGCAGCTGGGGGACTAGCGGGGGAATTGAGCAGTTCTTC.

The rearrangement joins TRBV5-4 to TRBJ2-7, with D perhaps matching TRBD1 (5 bases). Trimming cost V 2 bases and J 3 bases, with 6 bases left between them. Germline-derived CDR1 and CDR2 are SGHNT and YYREEE (reference sequence). The CDR3 runs 12 residues. The CDR3 protein is CASSFDSYEQYF. The DNA of the CDR3 is TGTGCCAGCAGCTTTGACAGCTACGAGCAGTACTTC.

This chain links TRBV19 with TRBJ2-1; 8 positions match TRBD2. The V gene end was trimmed by 3 bases and the J gene end by 8 bases; junction bases not matched to a gene: 12. This CDR3 has 16 amino acids. Germline CDR1 and CDR2: LNHDA and SQIVND (reference sequence). CDR3 region: CASSIPQRGLGDEQFF. Here the CDR3 DNA reads TGTGCCAGTAGTATCCCCCAGCGGGGGCTCGGGGATGAGCAGTTCTTC. Supplemented by reference TRBV19 and TRBJ2-1, the full variable domain reads DGGITQSPKYLFRKEGQNVTLSCEQNLNHDAMYWYRQDPGQGLRLIYYSQIVNDFQKGDIAEGYSVSREKKESFPLTVTSAQKNPTAFYLCASSIPQRGLGDEQFFGPGTRLTVL.

This clone was seen once. Other nucleotide sequences from this sample produce the same CDR3. The rearrangement joins TRBV19 to TRBJ1-1; possible D gene TRBD1, 5 bases. V was clipped by 5 bases and J by 0 bases, with 7 bases between them. Germline CDR1 and CDR2: LNHDA and SQIVND (reference sequence). The CDR3 is made up of 13 amino acids. The CDR3 sequence is CASSGGLNTEAFF. The CDR3 DNA sequence: TGTGCCAGTAGTGGGGGGTTGAACACTGAAGCTTTCTTT.

The gene calls are TRBV6-6 and TRBJ2-1, with 13 bases lining up with TRBD2. V trimming: 5 bases; J trimming: 3 bases; junction bases outside the gene matches: 4. This CDR3 is 16 amino acids long. Germline CDR1 MNHNY, CDR2 SVGAGI (reference sequence). CDR3 amino acids: CASSTGLAGNYNEQFF. In DNA form, the CDR3 reads TGTGCCAGCAGTACGGGACTAGCGGGGAACTACAATGAGCAGTTCTTC.

Only a few counts were recorded for this clone. Different DNA sequences within this sample yield the same CDR3. The rearrangement uses TRBV9 and TRBJ2-5; possibly TRBD1 for D (5 bases). The CDR3 runs 12 residues. Germline V gene sequence: CDR1 SGDLS, CDR2 YYNGEE. The germline V and J ends were trimmed by 4 bases and 1 base, with 5 bases remaining between them. The CDR3 loop is CASSRGQETQYF. The CDR3 DNA reads TGTGCCAGCAGCAGGGGCCAAGAGACCCAGTACTTC.

This clone was observed a single time. The chain is built from TRBV2 and TRBJ2-3, with TRBD2 identical over 8 bases. Germline V gives CDR1 SNHLY, CDR2 FYNNEI. CDR3 length equals 11 residues. V lost 10 bases, J lost 11 bases, and 8 bases stayed unmatched. DNA for the CDR3: TGTGCCATCAATAGCGGGGCGTTGCAGTATTTT. As protein: CAINSGALQYF. The full variable domain, its missing parts supplied by reference TRBV2 and TRBJ2-3, is EPEVTQTPSHQVTQMGQEVILRCVPISNHLYFYWYRQILGQKVEFLVSFYNNEISEKSEIFDDQFSVERPDGSNFTLKIRSTKLEDSAMYFCAINSGALQYFGPGTRLTVL.

The chain couples TRBV7-9 to TRBJ2-3; TRBD2 matches at 7 bases. The CDR3 consists of 15 residues. V dropped 7 bases and J dropped 5; count of bases not matched to a gene: 12. Per germline, CDR1 SEHNR and CDR2 FQNEAQ (reference sequence). This CDR3 reads CASNGGRAWEDTQYF. Written as DNA, the CDR3 is TGTGCCAGCAATGGGGGGAGGGCCTGGGAAGATACGCAGTATTTT.